The source of this T cell receptor (beta chain) is a study of circulating CD8 cells and anti-PD-1 response in melanoma. Live CD3+CD8+TCRalphabeta+ cells were sorted into four subsets by PD-1 and/or TIGIT. By proportion, this clonotype is medium-sized (0.01 to 0.1%). Antigen unknown. TCR libraries were prepared from approximately 15 ng of total RNA with the QIAseq Immune Repertoire TCR panel. TCRdb fed the reads into MiXCR, producing one record per CDR3 protein. There are around 150 distinct CDR3 sequences in the sample; approximately 21% occur only once, and 50% to 65% lies in the top ten. The CDR3 covers 16 residues. V lost 5 bases to trimming and J lost 5 bases; unmatched junction nucleotides: 15. Germline CDR1 is MNHEY and CDR2 is SMNVEV (reference sequence). Study observations and caveats: Previously treated and treatment-naive patients were pooled together.

The chain links TRBV27 to TRBJ2-7; TRBD1 matches at 7 bases. The source is a human donor with melanoma. The sequences come from CD8+ T cells from PBMCs, collected at baseline or after one month of anti-PD-1 therapy (not recorded which). CDR3 loop: CASSPSQGEAANEQYF. The CDR3 DNA reads TGTGCCAGCAGTCCTTCTCAGGGGGAAGCGGCGAACGAGCAGTACTTC.